The 10 T cell receptor beta chains below come from one sample, sequenced in a study of beta chain features in type 1 diabetes. Expressed TCRB transcripts were sequenced because the isolated RNA had all been reverse transcribed beforehand. Profiling relied on immunoSEQ multiplex PCR, and the TCRdb table lists in-frame clones only, not all of them. The table includes approximately 470,000 clones, 30% detected once. Sequenced material: naive CD4+ T cells from blood. These receptors were obtained from a man younger than 35 in good health.

The chain is built from TRBV5-1 and TRBJ2-5; D possibly corresponds to TRBD1 (6 bases). Trimming took off 3 bases at V and 2 bases at J, with 11 bases between the two ends. The CDR3 is 14 residues long. In germline, CDR1 is SGHRS, CDR2 YFSETQ. CDR3 sequence reads: CASSSWTVQETQYF. The DNA for the CDR3 is TGCGCCAGCAGCTCCTGGACAGTGCAAGAGACCCAGTACTTC. Using reference TRBV5-1 and TRBJ2-5 for the parts outside the CDR3, the full variable domain is KAGVTQTPRYLIKTRGQQVTLSCSPISGHRSVSWYQQTPGQGLQFLFEYFSETQRNKGNFPGRFSGRQFSNSRSEMNVSTLELGDSALYLCASSSWTVQETQYFGPGTRLLVL.

This chain uses TRBV18 with TRBJ2-2; D ambiguous. This CDR3 has 12 amino acids. Trimming removed 5 bases from V and 5 bases from J, with 6 bases in between. The germline CDR1 and CDR2 sequences are KGHSH and LQKENI. The CDR3 sequence is CASSTSTGELFF. The DNA of the CDR3 is TGTGCCAGCTCAACATCAACCGGGGAGCTGTTTTTT.

In its sample, this clone was seen a few times. The CDR3 reads CAWRSTGSQETQYF. As DNA, the CDR3 is TGTGCCTGGAGGAGTACAGGGTCCCAAGAGACCCAGTACTTC. The chain carries TRBV30 and TRBJ2-5, with D tentatively TRBD1 (6 bases). CDR1 is GTSNPN and CDR2 is SVGIG in the germline V gene (reference sequence). V lost 3 bases, J lost 1 base, and 12 bases lay in between. The CDR3 runs to 14 residues. The full variable domain, in which reference TRBV30 and TRBJ2-5 provide the parts outside the CDR3, is SQTIHQWPATLVQPVGSPLSLECTVEGTSNPNLYWYRQAAGRGLQLLFYSVGIGQISSEVPQNLSASRPQDRQFILSSKKLLLSDSGFYLCAWRSTGSQETQYFGPGTRLLVL.

The chain combines TRBV30 with TRBJ2-7; D ambiguous. V was pared by 0 bases and J by 3 bases, with 12 bases between. CDR3 length: 14 residues. CDR1 GTSNPN and CDR2 SVGIG come from the germline V gene (reference sequence). The CDR3 coding sequence is TGTGCCTGGAGTGTACTGGGCAGCAACTACGAGCAGTACTTC. Translating it yields CAWSVLGSNYEQYF.

The V call is TRBV19, the J call TRBJ2-1, with 12 nucleotides matching TRBD2. Germline lookup yields CDR1 LNHDA and CDR2 SQIVND (reference sequence). This CDR3 has 16 amino acids. Losses at the gene ends were 6 bases for V and 6 bases for J; bases not matched to a gene: 9. The CDR3 protein is CASRRPGLAGLNEQFF. In DNA, the CDR3 is TGTGCCAGTAGGAGACCGGGACTAGCGGGTCTCAATGAGCAGTTCTTC.

This sequence joins TRBV28 and TRBJ2-7, with 7 bases lining up with TRBD1. The germline CDR1 and CDR2 sequences are MDHEN and SYDVKM. Trimming cost V 5 bases and J 2 bases; bases outside gene matches: 6. This CDR3 spans 14 amino acids. The CDR3 is CASSHGQAAYEQYF. The DNA for the CDR3 is TGTGCCAGCAGTCATGGACAGGCCGCCTACGAGCAGTACTTC.

Here the CDR3 DNA reads TGTGCCTGGGGACTAGCGGGAGCTGGTGAGCAGTTCTTC. It encodes CAWGLAGAGEQFF. V usage is TRBV30 and J usage is TRBJ2-1, with TRBD2 matching 13 bases. CDR3 length: 13 amino acids. The germline gives CDR1 GTSNPN, CDR2 SVGIG (reference sequence). V was pared by 5 bases and J by 9 bases, with 4 bases of the junction left unmatched.

The J gene is TRBJ2-5, the V gene TRBV25-1; D unclear. CDR3 length: 14 residues. CDR1 MGHDK and CDR2 SYGVNS come from the germline V gene. The V end was cut by 2 bases, the J end by 1 base, with 8 bases between. CDR3 bases: TGTGCCAGCAGTGAAGCGACGGGCCAAGAGACCCAGTACTTC. This codes for CASSEATGQETQYF.

V usage is TRBV29-1 and J usage is TRBJ1-2, with TRBD1 identical over 8 bases. CDR1 and CDR2 from the germline V gene are SQVTM and ANQGSEA. This CDR3 is 14 amino acids long. With V trimmed by 2 bases and J by 10 bases, 12 bases remained unmatched. The CDR3 bases are TGCAGCGTTGAAACGAGGCCAGGGGGCTCCCTCTACACCTTC. Translating gives CSVETRPGGSLYTF.

This clone came up a few times. The chain recombines TRBV29-1 with TRBJ2-7; D possibly corresponds to TRBD2 (5 bases). CDR1 and CDR2 from the germline V gene are SQVTM and ANQGSEA. There are 14 residues in the CDR3. The ends were cut back, 0 bases at V and 4 bases at J, with 13 bases in the middle. The DNA for the CDR3 is TGCAGCGTTGAAGAAGGGAGAGGCGTTTACGAGCAGTACTTC. Its translation is CSVEEGRGVYEQYF.